A single sample gave rise to the 18 T cell receptor beta chains below, sequenced in a study of immune evolution from preneoplasia to lung adenocarcinoma. Produced via immunoSEQ multiplex PCR; TCRdb's table is partial and in-frame only. The sample contains around 3,700 clones, roughly 82% of which appear only once. Source material: FFPE invasive lung adenocarcinoma tissue. The source is a person between 65 and 80 years old with invasive lung adenocarcinoma.

J is TRBJ2-7 and V is TRBV11-2; D might be TRBD1 (5 bases). V was cut by 6 bases and J by 0 bases, with 12 bases left in between. The germline CDR1 and CDR2 sequences are SGHAT and FQNNGV. The CDR3 consists of 14 residues. The DNA for the CDR3 is TGTGCCAGCAGTCCAGGGTTTAGCTCCTACGAGCAGTACTTC. Its translation is CASSPGFSSYEQYF. The whole variable domain, filled in from reference TRBV11-2 and TRBJ2-7, reads EAGVAQSPRYKIIEKRQSVAFWCNPISGHATLYWYQQILGQGPKLLIQFQNNGVVDDSQLPKDRFSAERLKGVDSTLKIQPAKLEDSAVYLCASSPGFSSYEQYFGPGTRLTVT.

To note about this clone: The sample holds other DNA sequences that translate to the same CDR3. The gene calls are TRBV30 and TRBJ2-2, with 8 bases lining up with TRBD2. Germline V gene lookup returns CDR1 GTSNPN and CDR2 SVGIG (reference sequence). With V trimmed by 2 bases and J by 6 bases, 8 bases remained unmatched. This CDR3 comprises 15 residues. CDR3 nucleotides: TGTGCCTGGAGTAAGCGGGGGTTCGTCGCCGGGGAGCTGTTTTTT. Its translation: CAWSKRGFVAGELFF.

The V and J genes are TRBV2 and TRBJ1-1, with 9 bases aligning to TRBD1. Germline CDR1 reads SNHLY; CDR2 reads FYNNEI. Trimming at V came to 6 bases and at J to 4 bases, leaving 3 bases not matched to a gene. CDR3 length: 13 residues. In DNA, the CDR3 is TGTGCCAGCAGCCGGGACAGGGTCACTGAAGCTTTCTTT. Its translation is CASSRDRVTEAFF.

The rearrangement joins TRBV11-2 to TRBJ2-3; D is uncertain. V was shortened by 4 bases and J by 2 bases, with 13 bases between the two germline ends. Germline assignment: CDR1 SGHAT and CDR2 FQNNGV. The CDR3 is made up of 15 amino acids. CDR3 coding DNA: TGTGCCAGCAGCTCCTTGAGGATCAACACAGATACGCAGTATTTT. Protein product: CASSSLRINTDTQYF. Full variable domain (rest looked up from reference TRBV11-2 and TRBJ2-3): EAGVAQSPRYKIIEKRQSVAFWCNPISGHATLYWYQQILGQGPKLLIQFQNNGVVDDSQLPKDRFSAERLKGVDSTLKIQPAKLEDSAVYLCASSSLRINTDTQYFGPGTRLTVL.

The chain links TRBV7-9 to TRBJ1-5; D is unresolved. The CDR3 is made up of 16 amino acids. Deletions cut 1 base from V and 0 bases from J, with 10 bases between. Germline loops: CDR1 SEHNR, CDR2 FQNEAQ (reference sequence). The CDR3 sequence: CASSLGAGYSNQPQHF. DNA of the CDR3: TGTGCCAGCAGCTTAGGGGCAGGTTATAGCAATCAGCCCCAGCATTTT.

This chain links TRBV30 with TRBJ2-7; 7 bases align to TRBD1. This CDR3 has 12 amino acids. In germline, CDR1 is GTSNPN, CDR2 SVGIG (reference sequence). Trimming at V came to 5 bases and at J to 3 bases, leaving 4 bases not matched to a gene. DNA for the CDR3: TGTGCCTGGGGTCGGACAGGCTACGAGCAGTACTTC. Translated: CAWGRTGYEQYF. Based on the CDR3 plus reference TRBV30 and TRBJ2-7, the full variable domain is SQTIHQWPATLVQPVGSPLSLECTVEGTSNPNLYWYRQAAGRGLQLLFYSVGIGQISSEVPQNLSASRPQDRQFILSSKKLLLSDSGFYLCAWGRTGYEQYFGPGTRLTVT.

A word on this clone: This may be a read error, as it is one base from a much larger clone. Other nucleotide sequences in the sample specify the same CDR3. V gene TRBV5-1 combines with J gene TRBJ2-6, with D perhaps being TRBD1 or TRBD2 (5 bases each). Germline CDR1 reads SGHRS; CDR2 reads YFSETQ. The CDR3 spans 15 residues. The CDR3 reads CASSGRGSGANVLTF. CDR3 DNA sequence: TGTGCCAGCAGCGGAAGGGGCTCTGGGGCCAACGTCCTGACTTTC.

There are a few counts of this clone. V usage is TRBV28 and J usage is TRBJ2-7; D unclear. Trimming left V 0 bases short and J 1 base short, with 4 bases between. The length of the CDR3 is 13 residues. The V gene's germline CDR1 is MDHEN and CDR2 SYDVKM. CDR3 DNA: TGTGCCAGCAGTTTATGGCAGTCCTACGAGCAGTACTTC. Its protein product is CASSLWQSYEQYF.

This clone has just one count. The chain combines TRBV27 with TRBJ1-3; D gene unclear. This CDR3 spans 13 amino acids. V was cut by 3 bases and J by 2 bases, with 5 bases left in between. CDR1 and CDR2 from the germline V gene are MNHEY and SMNVEV (reference sequence). The CDR3: CASSFRAGNTIYF. The CDR3 DNA follows: TGTGCCAGCAGTTTTCGGGCTGGAAACACCATATATTTT.

The chain combines TRBV27 with TRBJ2-1; a possible D gene is TRBD2 (5 bases). The CDR3 contains 14 residues. V lost 8 bases and J 8 bases, leaving 19 bases between the germline ends. Germline V gives CDR1 MNHEY, CDR2 SMNVEV (reference sequence). CDR3 protein: CASGLRAFGDEQFF. DNA of the CDR3: TGTGCCAGCGGCCTGCGGGCCTTCGGGGATGAGCAGTTCTTC.

This clone appeared a single time. The chain joins TRBV19 to TRBJ1-5; D remains ambiguous. CDR3 size: 14 residues. V was trimmed by 5 bases and J by 2 bases, leaving 10 bases between them. Germline CDR1 is LNHDA and CDR2 is SQIVND (reference sequence). The CDR3: CASSRRTGNQPQHF. The CDR3 DNA follows: TGTGCCAGTAGTCGGAGAACAGGCAATCAGCCCCAGCATTTT. Filled out from reference TRBV19 and TRBJ1-5, the complete variable domain reads DGGITQSPKYLFRKEGQNVTLSCEQNLNHDAMYWYRQDPGQGLRLIYYSQIVNDFQKGDIAEGYSVSREKKESFPLTVTSAQKNPTAFYLCASSRRTGNQPQHFGDGTRLSIL.

The rearrangement joins TRBV7-9 to TRBJ1-1; D gene unclear. V lost 2 bases, J lost 5 bases, and 18 bases lay in between. Germline V gives CDR1 SEHNR, CDR2 FQNEAQ (reference sequence). The CDR3 runs 16 residues. The CDR3 region is CASSLTRVGLETEAFF. For the CDR3, the DNA is TGTGCCAGCAGCTTAACGAGGGTAGGATTGGAAACTGAAGCTTTCTTT.

The chain uses TRBV5-8 and TRBJ1-5, with 7 nucleotides matching TRBD1. This CDR3 region has 15 residues. Trimming cost V 4 bases and J 1 base; bases outside gene matches: 5. The germline CDR1 and CDR2 sequences are SGHTS and YDEGEE. The chain's CDR3 is CASSRTGQSNQPQHF. CDR3 DNA: TGTGCCAGCAGCCGAACGGGACAGAGCAATCAGCCCCAGCATTTT. The full variable domain, rest sourced from reference TRBV5-8 and TRBJ1-5, is EAGVTQSPTHLIKTRGQQATLRCSPISGHTSVYWYQQALGLGLQFLLWYDEGEERNRGNFPPRFSGRQFPNYSSELNVNALELEDSALYLCASSRTGQSNQPQHFGDGTRLSIL.

V usage is TRBV5-4 and J usage is TRBJ2-7, with TRBD1 matching 11 bases. The trim removed 4 bases at V and 0 bases at J, leaving 6 bases unmatched. Per germline, CDR1 SGHNT and CDR2 YYREEE (reference sequence). The CDR3 sequence is 16 residues long. Here the CDR3 reads CASSTGQGGPSYEQYF. CDR3 nucleotide sequence: TGTGCCAGCAGCACGGGACAGGGGGGCCCCTCCTACGAGCAGTACTTC.

This clone was detected a few times. The rearrangement links TRBV19 to TRBJ2-2; TRBD1 might be the D (5 bases). The ends were cut back, 8 bases at V and 3 bases at J, with 7 bases in the middle. CDR1 LNHDA and CDR2 SQIVND come from the germline V gene (reference sequence). The CDR3 runs to 12 residues. For the CDR3, the DNA is TGTGCCAGTGGACACCACACCGGGGAGCTGTTTTTT. Protein: CASGHHTGELFF.

The chain combines TRBV11-3 with TRBJ2-2, with D tentatively TRBD1 (6 bases). CDR1 is SGHNT, CDR2 YENEEA, per germline. The CDR3 consists of 14 residues. V was pared by 2 bases and J by 3 bases, with 7 bases between. CDR3 DNA: TGTGCCAGCAGCTTATCAGGGGACACCGGGGAGCTGTTTTTT. Protein product: CASSLSGDTGELFF.

In DNA form, the CDR3 reads TGTGCCAGCAGCTTAAGCTCGTCTAGCGCTGCCACCGGGGAGCTGTTTTTT. Translation: CASSLSSSSAATGELFF. The chain couples TRBV7-2 to TRBJ2-2; TRBD2 might be the D (6 bases). This CDR3 has 17 amino acids. The V gene's germline CDR1 is SGHTA and CDR2 FQGNSA. Trimming shortened V by 2 bases and J by 4 bases, and 17 bases separated the two germline ends. The entire variable domain, with the rest obtained from reference TRBV7-2 and TRBJ2-2, is as follows: GAGVSQSPSNKVTEKGKDVELRCDPISGHTALYWYRQSLGQGLEFLIYFQGNSAPDKSGLPSDRFSAERTGGSVSTLTIQRTQQEDSAVYLCASSLSSSSAATGELFFGEGSRLTVL.

V is TRBV14 and J is TRBJ2-4, with a weak D call TRBD1 (5 bases). Germline V gene sequence: CDR1 SGHDN, CDR2 FVKESK. V shed 5 bases and J shed 1 base, with 15 bases lying between them. The CDR3 is 16 amino acids. The CDR3 DNA reads TGTGCCAGCAGCAGGAGTCAGGGTGAGGCCAAAAACATTCAGTACTTC. Encoded protein: CASSRSQGEAKNIQYF.